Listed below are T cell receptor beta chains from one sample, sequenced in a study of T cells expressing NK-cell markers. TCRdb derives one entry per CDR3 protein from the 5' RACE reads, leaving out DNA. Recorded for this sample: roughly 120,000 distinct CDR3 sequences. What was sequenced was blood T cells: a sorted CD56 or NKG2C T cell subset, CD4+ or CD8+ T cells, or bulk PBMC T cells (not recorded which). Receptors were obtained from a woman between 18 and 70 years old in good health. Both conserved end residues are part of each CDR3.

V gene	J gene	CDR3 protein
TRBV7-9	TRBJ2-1	CASSLVVRNYNEQFF
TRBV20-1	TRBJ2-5	CSARDGGLAGPGTQYF
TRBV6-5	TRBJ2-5	CASSYSIGRGPETQYF
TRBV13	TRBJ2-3	CASSFATSGSTDTQYF
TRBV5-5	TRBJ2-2	CASSFPTGVTGELFF
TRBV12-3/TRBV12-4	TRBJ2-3	CASSSRLAGVETDTQYF
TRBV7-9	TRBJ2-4	CASSLTMEHIQYF
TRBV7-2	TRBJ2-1	CASSLFLTDLRPNEQFF
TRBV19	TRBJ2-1	CASSIDTGSGEQFF
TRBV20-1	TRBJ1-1	CSAKQALLGNTEAFF
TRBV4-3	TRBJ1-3	CASSQASGTVSSGNTIYF
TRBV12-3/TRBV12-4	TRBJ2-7	CASRQGQGRVDEQYF
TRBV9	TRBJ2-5	CASSPKPTYERGGETQYF
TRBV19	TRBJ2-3	CASSPRDRGRDTQYF
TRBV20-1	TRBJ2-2	CSAREAAPGTGELFF
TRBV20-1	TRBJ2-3	CSARVRQGADTQYF
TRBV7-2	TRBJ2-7	CASNWGASGDEQYF
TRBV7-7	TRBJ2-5	CASSRLAEETQYF
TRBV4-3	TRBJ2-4	CASSLGQGSNIQYF
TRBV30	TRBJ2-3	CAWSVDGPDTQYF
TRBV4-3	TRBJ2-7	CASSSGTSGFYEQYF
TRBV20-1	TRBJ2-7	CSGRLAVSYEQYF
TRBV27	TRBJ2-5	CASSFGRSQETQYF
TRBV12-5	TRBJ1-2	CASGLVRTSNYGYTF
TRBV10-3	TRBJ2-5	CAVRGATEDWTQYF
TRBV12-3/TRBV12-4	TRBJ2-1	CASSPHRSSYNEQFF
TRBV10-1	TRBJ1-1	CASSELPTNTEAFF
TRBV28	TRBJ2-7	CASSLDGVYEQYF
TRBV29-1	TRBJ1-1	CSVQTGANTEAFF
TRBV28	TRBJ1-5	CASSPGTEVSPQHF
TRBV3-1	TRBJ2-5	CASSQGGGQLWETQYF
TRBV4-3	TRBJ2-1	CASSPALVGLSYNEQFF
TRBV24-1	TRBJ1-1	CATSDATAEAFF
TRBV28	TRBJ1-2	CASSSSPGTGSGYTF
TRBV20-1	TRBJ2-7	CSAPLLAGVEQYF
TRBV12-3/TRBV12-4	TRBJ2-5	CASSLLPPGQGGQTQYF
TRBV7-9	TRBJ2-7	CASSKVGPTYEQYF